What follows are 18 T cell receptor beta chains derived from one specimen sequenced in a study of blood T cell repertoires in COVID-19. Sequencing was performed with immunoSEQ multiplex PCR; in TCRdb, only in-frame clones are kept and a portion is missing. The sample has about 120,000 clones, 80% to 90% seen once. The sample was peripheral blood. The receptor set was obtained from a human donor with acute or convalescent COVID-19. The donor label of this sample is uncertain.

The chain couples TRBV27 to TRBJ2-1; 9 bases line up with TRBD2. J lost 7 bases, V lost 10 bases, and 14 bases had no gene match. CDR1 is MNHEY, CDR2 SMNVEV, per germline (reference sequence). The CDR3 has 15 amino acids. The CDR3 protein is CAIIYGSGSWNEQFF. The CDR3 nucleotides are TGTGCCATCATCTACGGTAGCGGGAGCTGGAATGAGCAGTTCTTC.

The CDR3 loop reads CASRLRQEVPEAFF. DNA of the CDR3: TGTGCCAGCAGACTCAGACAGGAGGTCCCTGAAGCTTTCTTT. V and J are TRBV6-6 and TRBJ1-1; possibly TRBD1 for D (6 bases). Trimming stripped 6 bases from V and 6 bases from J, with 17 bases between. This CDR3 has 14 amino acids. The germline V gene has CDR1 MNHNY and CDR2 SVGAGI (reference sequence).

V gene TRBV5-1 combines with J gene TRBJ1-6; D is unresolved. CDR3 length equals 14 residues. V was clipped by 0 bases and J by 6 bases, with 7 bases between them. Germline assignment: CDR1 SGHRS and CDR2 YFSETQ. The CDR3 coding sequence is TGCGCCAGCAGCTTGGGGGAGGCTAATTCACCCCTCCACTTT. This encodes CASSLGEANSPLHF.

This chain joins TRBV14 and TRBJ2-2, with TRBD2 matching over 9 bases. Germline V gives CDR1 SGHDN, CDR2 FVKESK. This CDR3 is 17 amino acids long. V shed 0 bases and J 6 bases; nucleotides not matched to a gene: 8. The CDR3, as DNA: TGTGCCAGCAGCCAAGATATTGGTAGCGGGAGACCCGGGGAGCTGTTTTTT. Its translation: CASSQDIGSGRPGELFF.

The V call is TRBV19, the J call TRBJ2-2; a possible D gene is TRBD2 (6 bases). This CDR3 is built from 13 residues. Trimming cost V 6 bases and J 4 bases, with 9 bases left between them. CDR1 LNHDA and CDR2 SQIVND come from the germline V gene (reference sequence). Here the CDR3 DNA reads TGTGCCAGTAGGGGGGGTTTCACCGGGGAGCTGTTTTTT. Translation: CASRGGFTGELFF.

The V gene is TRBV5-1, the J gene TRBJ1-6, with a tentative D call TRBD1 (6 bases). V was shortened by 0 bases and J by 5 bases, with 15 bases between the two germline ends. The length of the CDR3 is 17 residues. The germline V gene has CDR1 SGHRS and CDR2 YFSETQ. CDR3 bases: TGCGCCAGCAGCTTGGCCCGGGACAAAGGGGATAATTCACCCCTCCACTTT. Protein product: CASSLARDKGDNSPLHF.

This clone has at least ten counts. The chain employs TRBV2 and TRBJ1-6; a weak D match, TRBD1 (6 bases). V was pared by 2 bases and J by 4 bases, with 15 bases between. The CDR3 contains 17 residues. Per the germline V gene, CDR1 is SNHLY and CDR2 is FYNNEI. The DNA of the CDR3 is TGTGCCAGCAGTGAATATTCAGGGGCGGCATATAATTCACCCCTCCACTTT. Protein sequence: CASSEYSGAAYNSPLHF.

This chain connects TRBV18 to TRBJ1-6; TRBD1 matches at 7 bases. This CDR3 has 19 residues. CDR1 is KGHSH and CDR2 is LQKENI in the germline V gene. The V segment lost 4 bases and the J segment 3 bases; nucleotides outside the gene matches: 15. CDR3 in DNA: TGTGCCAGCTCACAACCCAGGGGGGCGAATAGCGTCTATAATTCACCCCTCCACTTT. Translation gives CASSQPRGANSVYNSPLHF.

This clone came up once. The chain employs TRBV15 and TRBJ2-3, with TRBD2 identical over 8 bases. This CDR3 is 13 amino acids long. Germline V gives CDR1 LNHNV, CDR2 YYDKDF (reference sequence). The V gene end was trimmed by 8 bases and the J gene end by 6 bases; junction bases not matched to a gene: 7. CDR3 amino acids: CATSTGGPDTQYF. CDR3 DNA: TGTGCCACCTCCACGGGAGGGCCTGATACGCAGTATTTT.

This rearrangement joins TRBV5-1 to TRBJ1-2; TRBD1 agrees at 8 bases. The V and J ends lost 5 bases and 2 bases, in that order; junction bases with no gene match: 11. Germline V gene lookup returns CDR1 SGHRS and CDR2 YFSETQ. This CDR3 has 16 residues. CDR3 sequence: CASRGAPTGVNYGYTF. CDR3 nucleotides: TGCGCCAGCAGAGGGGCCCCGACAGGGGTAAACTATGGCTACACCTTC. Full variable domain (remainder filled in from reference TRBV5-1 and TRBJ1-2): KAGVTQTPRYLIKTRGQQVTLSCSPISGHRSVSWYQQTPGQGLQFLFEYFSETQRNKGNFPGRFSGRQFSNSRSEMNVSTLELGDSALYLCASRGAPTGVNYGYTFGSGTRLTVV.

V and J are TRBV27 and TRBJ1-3; D unclear. From germline, CDR1 is MNHEY and CDR2 SMNVEV (reference sequence). The CDR3 covers 14 residues. Trimming removed 4 bases at V and 0 bases at J, with 7 bases between. The CDR3 sequence is CASSSSYSGNTIYF. The CDR3 DNA sequence: TGTGCCAGCAGTTCCTCCTACTCTGGAAACACCATATATTTT.

The chain carries TRBV29-1 and TRBJ1-1, with no clear D. This CDR3 comprises 13 residues. The V end was cut by 7 bases, the J end by 1 base, with 13 bases between. Germline V gene lookup returns CDR1 SQVTM and CDR2 ANQGSEA. CDR3 loop: CSATYLQNTEAFF. CDR3 nucleotides: TGCAGCGCCACATATTTACAGAACACTGAAGCTTTCTTT.

This clone was detected only once. V usage is TRBV6-6 and J usage is TRBJ1-2; TRBD1 aligns across 8 bases. Trimming took 2 bases from V and 4 from J; bases not matched to a gene: 3. Germline CDR1 MNHNY, CDR2 SVGAGI (reference sequence). This CDR3 contains 14 residues. The DNA for the CDR3 is TGTGCCAGCAGTTACACGGACAGGGTCTATGGCTACACCTTC. Residues: CASSYTDRVYGYTF.

The chain couples TRBV5-1 to TRBJ2-7, with TRBD1 matching over 7 bases. V shed 5 bases, J shed 5 bases, and the junction held 10 bases outside the gene matches. From germline, CDR1 is SGHRS and CDR2 YFSETQ. This CDR3 has 14 amino acids. The CDR3 here is CASRDRDSMDEQYF. DNA for the CDR3: TGCGCCAGCAGAGACCGGGACAGTATGGACGAGCAGTACTTC. The full variable domain, in which reference TRBV5-1 and TRBJ2-7 provide the parts outside the CDR3, is KAGVTQTPRYLIKTRGQQVTLSCSPISGHRSVSWYQQTPGQGLQFLFEYFSETQRNKGNFPGRFSGRQFSNSRSEMNVSTLELGDSALYLCASRDRDSMDEQYFGPGTRLTVT.

The count of this clone is one. The rearrangement uses TRBV6-2 or TRBV6-3 and TRBJ2-3; perhaps TRBD2 as D (6 bases). This CDR3 spans 14 amino acids. V was cut by 5 bases and J by 4 bases, with 13 bases left in between. The V gene's germline CDR1 is MNHEY and CDR2 SVGEGT. DNA of the CDR3: TGTGCCAGCAGTAGTTCGGGGGATCCAGATACGCAGTATTTT. Amino acids: CASSSSGDPDTQYF.

The chain joins TRBV27 to TRBJ2-7; 11 positions agree with TRBD2. Losses at the gene ends were 5 bases for V and 4 bases for J; bases not matched to a gene: 10. This CDR3 contains 16 residues. Germline CDR1 and CDR2: MNHEY and SMNVEV (reference sequence). CDR3 amino acids: CASSALLAGALYEQYF. CDR3 nucleotides: TGTGCCAGCAGTGCCCTACTAGCGGGGGCCCTTTACGAGCAGTACTTC.

The chain has TRBV30 and TRBJ2-1; a weak D match, TRBD1 (6 bases). Trimming took off 4 bases at V and 2 bases at J, with 21 bases between the two ends. Germline CDR1 GTSNPN, CDR2 SVGIG (reference sequence). The CDR3 is 17 amino acids. The CDR3 sequence is CAWTARGTGMAYNEQFF. As DNA, the CDR3 is TGTGCCTGGACCGCCCGGGGAACAGGGATGGCCTACAATGAGCAGTTCTTC.

V and J are TRBV7-3 and TRBJ2-1; tentatively, D is TRBD1 (6 bases). The CDR3 is 15 residues long. Trimming stripped 2 bases from V and 4 bases from J, with 12 bases between. The germline V gene encodes CDR1 SGHTA and CDR2 FQGTGA. The CDR3, as DNA: TGTGCCAGCAGCTTAGAGGGGGTGAAGTACAATGAGCAGTTCTTC. It specifies CASSLEGVKYNEQFF.